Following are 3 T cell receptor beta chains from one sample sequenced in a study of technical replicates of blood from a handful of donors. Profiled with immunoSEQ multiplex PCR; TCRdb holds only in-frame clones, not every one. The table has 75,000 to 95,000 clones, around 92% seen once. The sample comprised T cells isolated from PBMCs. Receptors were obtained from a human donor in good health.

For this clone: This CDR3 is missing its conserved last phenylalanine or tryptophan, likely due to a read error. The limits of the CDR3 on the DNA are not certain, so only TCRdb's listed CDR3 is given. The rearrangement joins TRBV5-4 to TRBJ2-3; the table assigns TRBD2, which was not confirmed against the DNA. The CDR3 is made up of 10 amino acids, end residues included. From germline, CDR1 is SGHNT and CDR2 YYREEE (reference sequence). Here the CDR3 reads CASSVHQRLS.

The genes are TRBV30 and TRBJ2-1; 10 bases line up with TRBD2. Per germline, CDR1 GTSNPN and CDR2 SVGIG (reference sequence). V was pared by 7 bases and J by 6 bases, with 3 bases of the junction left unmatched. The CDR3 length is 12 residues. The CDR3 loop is CALAGGINEQFF. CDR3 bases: TGTGCCTTAGCGGGGGGTATCAATGAGCAGTTCTTC.

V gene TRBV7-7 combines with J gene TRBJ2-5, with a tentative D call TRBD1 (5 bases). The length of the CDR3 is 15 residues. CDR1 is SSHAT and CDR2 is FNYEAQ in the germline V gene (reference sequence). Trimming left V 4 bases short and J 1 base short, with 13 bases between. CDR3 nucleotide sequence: TGTGCCAGCAGCTGGGGCATAGGAGTCCAAGAGACCCAGTACTTC. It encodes CASSWGIGVQETQYF.